These 15 T cell receptor beta chains were all obtained from the same sample, sequenced in a study of T cells in Graves' hyperthyroidism and ophthalmopathy. RNA transcripts provided the source from which TCR beta CDR3 regions were amplified. Initially, a first-round RT-PCR of the TCR CDR3 employed the HTBI primer set. In TCRdb, the multiplex PCR reads were re-called with MiXCR into one record per CDR3 protein. This sample yields roughly 510,000 distinct CDR3 sequences, of which 35% to 50% are seen a single time; about two fifths belongs to the top ten. Sequencing was performed on peripheral blood or thyroid tissue (not recorded which). The receptors were sampled from an adult woman with Graves' disease, either hyperthyroidism or ophthalmopathy (not recorded which).

The CDR3 DNA sequence: TGTGCCAGCAGCCAAGTAAAAGCGGGAGGGTTGATCGGGGAGACCCAGTACTTC. It encodes CASSQVKAGGLIGETQYF. The chain recombines TRBV4-2 with TRBJ2-5; 10 bases map to TRBD2. Per the germline V gene, CDR1 is LGHNA and CDR2 is YNFKEQ. V shed 1 base, J shed 5 bases, and the junction held 13 bases outside the gene matches. The CDR3 is made up of 18 amino acids.

Many counts were recorded for this clonotype. V gene TRBV20-1 combines with J gene TRBJ2-5; D may be TRBD1 or TRBD2 (5 bases each). V shed 6 bases and J shed 4 bases, with 18 bases lying between them. CDR3 size: 14 residues. In germline, CDR1 is DFQATT, CDR2 SNEGSKA (reference sequence). Here the CDR3 reads CSAHPSRGVETQYF. Written as DNA, the CDR3 is TGCAGTGCCCACCCATCACGAGGGGTAGAGACCCAGTACTTC.

The chain has TRBV29-1 and TRBJ1-1; D is possibly TRBD1 (5 bases). The CDR3 consists of 12 residues. The germline V gene encodes CDR1 SQVTM and CDR2 ANQGSEA. The CDR3 bases are TGCAGTGACACCGGGGGAGGTCCTGAAGCTTTCTTT. Its translation: CSDTGGGPEAFF.

This clonotype was picked up a small number of times. The rearrangement joins TRBV3-1 to TRBJ2-7; D not resolved. Trimming stripped 6 bases from V and 3 bases from J, with 6 bases between. This CDR3 has 11 residues. CDR1 and CDR2 (germline): LGHDT, YNNKEL (reference sequence). CDR3 region: CASRQYYEQYF. DNA for the CDR3: TGTGCCAGCAGACAATACTACGAGCAGTACTTC.

This clonotype was counted many times. The chain is built from TRBV25-1 and TRBJ1-6; 7 nucleotides line up with TRBD1. The germline gives CDR1 MGHDK, CDR2 SYGVNS. The CDR3 totals 14 residues. The V segment lost 6 bases and the J segment 7 bases; nucleotides outside the gene matches: 6. The CDR3 DNA reads TGTGCCAGCAGCACGACAGGGATCAATTCACCCCTCCACTTT. Translation gives CASSTTGINSPLHF.

There are a few counts of this clonotype. The gene calls are TRBV29-1 and TRBJ2-6, with D unresolved. V was shortened by 6 bases and J by 5 bases, with 14 bases between the two germline ends. The CDR3 totals 14 residues. Per germline, CDR1 SQVTM and CDR2 ANQGSEA. The DNA for the CDR3 is TGCAGCGTCGCAGGCAGTTCTTGGGCCAACGTCCTGACTTTC. As protein: CSVAGSSWANVLTF.

The rearrangement links TRBV24-1 to TRBJ2-5; D is undetermined. CDR3 length: 14 residues. Trimming shortened V by 1 base and J by 5 bases, and 10 bases separated the two germline ends. Per germline, CDR1 KGHDR and CDR2 SFDVKD. For the CDR3, the DNA is TGTGCCACCAGTGATTTCACAACCGGCGAGACCCAGTACTTC. Translating gives CATSDFTTGETQYF.

The rearrangement links TRBV13 to TRBJ2-5; TRBD2 agrees at 7 bases. The V segment lost 3 bases and the J segment 5 bases; nucleotides outside the gene matches: 12. CDR1 is PRHDT and CDR2 is FYEKMQ in the germline V gene (reference sequence). The CDR3 totals 16 residues. The CDR3 loop reads CASSFTSSGPMETQYF. In DNA, the CDR3 is TGTGCCAGCAGCTTCACCAGTAGCGGGCCGATGGAGACCCAGTACTTC.

V is TRBV7-9 and J is TRBJ2-5; a possible D gene is TRBD2 (5 bases). Germline V gene data show CDR1 as SEHNR and CDR2 as FQNEAQ (reference sequence). Between the trimmed V and J ends, which lost 5 bases and 5 bases, there was a span of 15 bases. This CDR3 is built from 14 residues. CDR3 residues: CASSGTVGVETQYF. The CDR3 DNA is TGTGCCAGCAGCGGAACCGTGGGAGTGGAGACCCAGTACTTC.

This clonotype turned up a few times. V is TRBV20-1 and J is TRBJ1-5; D ambiguous. CDR1 is DFQATT and CDR2 is SNEGSKA in the germline V gene (reference sequence). Between the trimmed V and J ends, which lost 2 bases and 9 bases, there was a span of 11 bases. There are 12 residues in the CDR3. The CDR3 bases are TGCAGTGCTAGAAGGTGGGATGGGCCCCAGCATTTT. It specifies CSARRWDGPQHF.

There are many counts of this clonotype. CDR3 region: CASSQVKDGRYEQYF. DNA of the CDR3: TGCGCCAGCAGCCAAGTTAAGGACGGGAGGTACGAGCAGTACTTC. The chain carries TRBV4-1 and TRBJ2-7, with 7 bases matching TRBD2. The CDR3 extends over 15 amino acids. Germline V gene sequence: CDR1 MGHRA, CDR2 YSYEKL. V lost 1 base, J lost 4 bases, and 7 bases stayed unmatched.

This clonotype has just a few counts. The chain recombines TRBV29-1 with TRBJ2-5; D may be TRBD1 (6 bases). CDR3 length: 12 amino acids. The germline V gene has CDR1 SQVTM and CDR2 ANQGSEA. Trimming cost V 6 bases and J 4 bases, with 12 bases left between them. This CDR3 is CSVSGDGETQYF. DNA for the CDR3: TGCAGCGTGTCAGGGGATGGAGAGACCCAGTACTTC.

This clonotype was counted only a few times. The V and J genes are TRBV20-1 and TRBJ2-3; 11 positions agree with TRBD2. Losses at the gene ends were 3 bases for V and 5 bases for J; bases not matched to a gene: 4. The CDR3 contains 14 residues. Germline values: CDR1 DFQATT, CDR2 SNEGSKA (reference sequence). CDR3 nucleotides: TGCAGTGCTAGTAGCGGGAGGGCCGTAGATACGCAGTATTTT. Translated, it gives CSASSGRAVDTQYF.

This sequence joins TRBV7-2 and TRBJ1-1, with a possible D match to TRBD1 (5 bases). The V end lost 4 bases, the J end lost 7 bases, and 13 bases lay between the germline ends. In germline, CDR1 is SGHTA, CDR2 FQGNSA. This CDR3 has 13 residues. The CDR3 sequence: CASSSRGGYEAFF. The CDR3 DNA reads as TGTGCCAGCAGCTCCCGCGGGGGGTATGAAGCTTTCTTT.

The table lists this clonotype with a few counts. The gene calls are TRBV20-1 and TRBJ1-1, with 7 bases fitting TRBD1. Unmatched junction bases numbered 9, after V lost 1 base and J lost 4 bases. The CDR3 covers 15 residues. The germline V gene has CDR1 DFQATT and CDR2 SNEGSKA (reference sequence). CDR3 bases: TGCAGTGCTAGAGGCTTTCGACAGGGTGGCACTGAAGCTTTCTTT. Amino acids: CSARGFRQGGTEAFF.